A single sample is the source of the 17 T cell receptor beta chains below, sequenced in a study of PD-1 blockade in classical Hodgkin lymphoma. Sequencing was performed with immunoSEQ multiplex PCR; in TCRdb, only in-frame clones are kept and a portion is missing. The sample records about 40,000 clones, 60% to 85% being singletons. No patient escaped relapse after autologous stem cell transplantation, and brentuximab vedotin exposure varied. The starting material was peripheral blood mononuclear cells (PBMCs), obtained at baseline. These receptors were taken from a human donor with classical Hodgkin lymphoma.

This sequence joins TRBV30 and TRBJ2-7; D gene uncertain. This CDR3 is built from 13 residues. Germline V gene sequence: CDR1 GTSNPN, CDR2 SVGIG (reference sequence). The ends were cut back, 3 bases at V and 7 bases at J, with 16 bases in the middle. The CDR3 is CAWSQSYGEEQYF. The CDR3, as DNA: TGTGCCTGGAGCCAAAGCTACGGCGAAGAGCAGTACTTC.

This rearrangement joins TRBV9 to TRBJ1-1; tentatively, D is TRBD1 (5 bases). Germline V lookup: CDR1 SGDLS, CDR2 YYNGEE. The CDR3 contains 12 residues. V was pared by 4 bases and J by 8 bases, with 12 bases between. CDR3 protein: CASSHSGQEAFF. The CDR3 DNA sequence: TGTGCCAGCAGCCACTCAGGGCAGGAAGCTTTCTTT.

This chain links TRBV10-3 with TRBJ1-2; D is ambiguous. Looked up from germline, CDR1 is ENHRY and CDR2 is SYGVKD. Trimming stripped 3 bases from V and 2 bases from J, with 7 bases between. The CDR3 totals 13 residues. The CDR3 bases are TGTGCCATCAGTGAATATGGAAACTATGGCTACACCTTC. Translated, it gives CAISEYGNYGYTF.

This clone was observed once. The chain recombines TRBV5-8 with TRBJ2-3; 7 bases fit TRBD2. This CDR3 spans 17 amino acids. CDR1 is SGHTS and CDR2 is YDEGEE in the germline V gene. J gave up 4 bases and V 1 base, and 12 bases lay outside the gene matches. The CDR3 nucleotides read TGTGCCAGCAGCTTGCCCAAACGGGGGAGGGCCTCAGATACGCAGTATTTT. Translated, it gives CASSLPKRGRASDTQYF.

This sequence joins TRBV27 and TRBJ1-5; TRBD1 might be the D (6 bases). CDR1 is MNHEY, CDR2 SMNVEV, per germline (reference sequence). V gave up 6 bases and J gave up 5 bases, with 17 bases separating them. The CDR3 extends over 15 amino acids. The CDR3 here is CASREVGGVDQPQHF. The CDR3 DNA reads as TGTGCCAGCAGGGAAGTGGGGGGCGTAGATCAGCCCCAGCATTTT.

The rearrangement uses TRBV9 and TRBJ2-1, with TRBD2 matching 9 bases. The CDR3 has 15 residues. Germline CDR1 and CDR2: SGDLS and YYNGEE. V dropped 4 bases and J dropped 2; count of bases not matched to a gene: 4. Here the CDR3 DNA reads TGTGCCAGCAGCTATAGCGGGGGACCCTACAATGAGCAGTTCTTC. It translates to CASSYSGGPYNEQFF.

The chain uses TRBV19 and TRBJ1-5, with D hard to call. V lost 3 bases and J 6 bases, leaving 12 bases between the germline ends. CDR3 length: 14 amino acids. The germline V gene encodes CDR1 LNHDA and CDR2 SQIVND (reference sequence). Here the CDR3 reads CASSIGWEVQPQHF. CDR3 DNA sequence: TGTGCCAGTAGTATCGGCTGGGAAGTTCAGCCCCAGCATTTT. The entire variable domain, with the rest obtained from reference TRBV19 and TRBJ1-5, is as follows: DGGITQSPKYLFRKEGQNVTLSCEQNLNHDAMYWYRQDPGQGLRLIYYSQIVNDFQKGDIAEGYSVSREKKESFPLTVTSAQKNPTAFYLCASSIGWEVQPQHFGDGTRLSIL.

This clone was picked up many times. This chain links TRBV2 with TRBJ2-5; 10 nucleotides align to TRBD1. The ends lost 2 bases at V and 5 bases at J; junction bases unmatched: 2. Looked up from germline, CDR1 is SNHLY and CDR2 is FYNNEI. CDR3 length: 14 residues. The CDR3 loop reads CASSERGQGETQYF. Here the CDR3 DNA reads TGTGCCAGCAGTGAAAGGGGACAGGGGGAGACCCAGTACTTC. Full variable domain (remainder filled in from reference TRBV2 and TRBJ2-5): EPEVTQTPSHQVTQMGQEVILRCVPISNHLYFYWYRQILGQKVEFLVSFYNNEISEKSEIFDDQFSVERPDGSNFTLKIRSTKLEDSAMYFCASSERGQGETQYFGPGTRLLVL.

The rearrangement joins TRBV5-1 to TRBJ2-2, with unresolved D. Looked up from germline, CDR1 is SGHRS and CDR2 is YFSETQ. Trimming shortened V by 4 bases and J by 6 bases, and 10 bases separated the two germline ends. The CDR3 consists of 13 residues. CDR3 protein: CASSLIGAGELFF. CDR3 bases: TGCGCCAGCAGCCTGATTGGAGCCGGGGAGCTGTTTTTT.

The chain links TRBV27 to TRBJ2-3; D remains ambiguous. This CDR3 has 13 amino acids. Trimming took 7 bases from V and 3 from J, leaving 11 bases between them. Germline V CDR1 and CDR2: MNHEY, SMNVEV (reference sequence). CDR3 in amino acids: CASIGPNTDTQYF. In nucleotides, the CDR3 is TGTGCCAGCATAGGCCCCAATACAGATACGCAGTATTTT.

The rearrangement uses TRBV4-3 and TRBJ2-7; 8 bases match TRBD1. V lost 1 base and J lost 5; bases outside the gene matches: 7. This CDR3 comprises 15 residues. Germline lookup yields CDR1 LGHNA and CDR2 YSLEER. Here the CDR3 reads CASSQVETGADEQYF. CDR3 nucleotides: TGCGCCAGCAGCCAAGTTGAGACAGGGGCAGACGAGCAGTACTTC.

The chain has TRBV7-2 and TRBJ1-2, with TRBD1 identical over 7 bases. Germline CDR1 reads SGHTA; CDR2 reads FQGNSA. The V and J ends lost 7 bases and 1 base, in that order; junction bases with no gene match: 12. CDR3 length: 16 residues. In DNA, the CDR3 is TGTGCCAGCATCAGGGGGACAGCGCTCCATAACTATGGCTACACCTTC. This encodes CASIRGTALHNYGYTF. Based on the CDR3 plus reference TRBV7-2 and TRBJ1-2, the full variable domain is GAGVSQSPSNKVTEKGKDVELRCDPISGHTALYWYRQSLGQGLEFLIYFQGNSAPDKSGLPSDRFSAERTGGSVSTLTIQRTQQEDSAVYLCASIRGTALHNYGYTFGSGTRLTVV.

The V call is TRBV9, the J call TRBJ2-5; D might be TRBD2 (6 bases). This CDR3 has 15 residues. V shed 3 bases and J shed 1 base, with 13 bases lying between them. CDR1 SGDLS and CDR2 YYNGEE come from the germline V gene. The DNA for the CDR3 is TGTGCCAGCAGCGGCGGGACCCTTGGCCAAGAGACCCAGTACTTC. Its translation: CASSGGTLGQETQYF. Complete variable domain (other parts from reference TRBV9 and TRBJ2-5): DSGVTQTPKHLITATGQRVTLRCSPRSGDLSVYWYQQSLDQGLQFLIQYYNGEERAKGNILERFSAQQFPDLHSELNLSSLELGDSALYFCASSGGTLGQETQYFGPGTRLLVL.

This clone has only a few counts. V and J are TRBV6-6 and TRBJ2-2; no definite D call. V lost 5 bases and J lost 6, with 10 bases in between. Germline loops: CDR1 MNHNY, CDR2 SVGAGI (reference sequence). This CDR3 region has 13 residues. In DNA form, the CDR3 reads TGTGCCAGCAGTCAGGAAGGTGCCGGGGAGCTGTTTTTT. Translating gives CASSQEGAGELFF.

The genes are TRBV5-4 and TRBJ2-7; 9 bases are shared with TRBD1. Germline V CDR1 and CDR2: SGHNT, YYREEE (reference sequence). This CDR3 is built from 16 residues. The V gene end was trimmed by 4 bases and the J gene end by 6 bases; junction bases not matched to a gene: 14. The CDR3 protein is CASSPKPGQGKIEQYF. CDR3 nucleotides: TGTGCCAGCAGCCCTAAACCGGGACAGGGTAAGATCGAGCAGTACTTC. The complete variable domain, with remaining parts taken from reference TRBV5-4 and TRBJ2-7, reads ETGVTQSPTHLIKTRGQQVTLRCSSQSGHNTVSWYQQALGQGPQFIFQYYREEENGRGNFPPRFSGLQFPNYSSELNVNALELDDSALYLCASSPKPGQGKIEQYFGPGTRLTVT.

The gene calls are TRBV2 and TRBJ2-7; weak D call: TRBD2 (6 bases). The CDR3 spans 14 residues. Germline loops: CDR1 SNHLY, CDR2 FYNNEI. The V and J ends lost 3 bases and 3 bases respectively, with 12 bases between them. This CDR3 reads CASSDVGRDYEQYF. In DNA form, the CDR3 reads TGTGCCAGCAGTGATGTTGGGCGGGACTACGAGCAGTACTTC.

V usage is TRBV7-9 and J usage is TRBJ2-4; the D call may be TRBD1 or TRBD2 (5 bases each). Germline CDR1 and CDR2: SEHNR and FQNEAQ (reference sequence). The length of the CDR3 is 13 residues. Trimming took 8 bases from V and 7 from J, leaving 15 bases between them. The CDR3 coding sequence is TGTGCCAGCGGCCCCGGGACCTTTAACATTCAGTACTTC. This codes for CASGPGTFNIQYF.